This entry features one TCR beta chain sequence. What it binds is not known. The data derive from a study of cytomegalovirus exposure and HLA in healthy donors. Findings and limits, study-wide: Exclusion as indistinguishable affected some V segments, including TRBV6-2 and TRBV6-3.

CDR1 is SGDLS and CDR2 is YYNGEE in the germline V gene. The CDR3 contains 13 residues. V dropped 0 bases and J dropped 5 bases, with 5 bases sitting between them. A multiplex PCR was run with 60 Vbeta primers and 13 Jbeta primers. Only in-frame clones appear in the TCRdb table, and some are missing; sequencing was by immunoSEQ multiplex PCR. Among some 170,000 clones listed, 80% were seen once. The receptor comes from a man in his late teens or twenties in good health and CMV-seropositive. The V call is TRBV9, the J call TRBJ2-2; D is unresolved. The sequencing input was PBMCs. CDR3 sequence reads: CASSVVLTGELFF. In nucleotides, the CDR3 is TGTGCCAGCAGCGTAGTACTGACCGGGGAGCTGTTTTTT.